This is a list of T cell receptor beta chains from one sample in a study of cytomegalovirus exposure and HLA in healthy donors. The table came from immunoSEQ multiplex PCR; TCRdb's copy has only in-frame clones and leaves some out. Counted here are more than 95,000 clones, around 79% occurring once; the ten biggest clones make up roughly 6.3%. The sample comprised PBMCs. The receptor source for this set is a woman between 40 and 55 years old in good health and CMV-seronegative. The CDR3 runs from the conserved cysteine through the conserved F or W. A D gene is named only where the DNA matches it firmly. Part of the rows lack a size; the others show once, few, many or a class for expanded clones.

TRBV4-3,NA,TRBD2,TRBJ2-7,TGCGCCAGCAGCCAGGAGACTAGCGGGACCACTTATTCCTACGAGCAGTACTTC,CASSQETSGTTYSYEQYF
TRBV20-1,NA,NA,TRBJ2-7,TGCAGTGCTACAACGCCCGAGAGAAAATACTTC,CSATTPERKYF
TRBV15,NA,TRBD2,TRBJ2-7,TGTGCCACCAGCAGAGCCCCCCTAGCGGGCTACGAGCAGTACTTC,CATSRAPLAGYEQYF
TRBV27,NA,NA,TRBJ1-5,TGTGCCAGCACGGCCCGAGGCGGGGCGGTTAATCAGCCCCAGCATTTT,CASTARGGAVNQPQHF
TRBV7-7,many,TRBD1,TRBJ2-7,TGTGCTAGCAGCCCCGGACAGGGCGAGCAGTACTTC,CASSPGQGEQYF
TRBV28,NA,TRBD1,TRBJ1-1,TGTGCCAGCACCCTGGGGGATTTGGGACAGACGAACACTGAAGCTTTCTTT,CASTLGDLGQTNTEAFF
TRBV5-6,NA,NA,TRBJ1-2,TGTGCCAGCAGCCCTGACAGATCTGGCGGCTACACCTTC,CASSPDRSGGYTF
TRBV9,NA,NA,TRBJ1-3,TGTGCCAGCAGCGTAGAGGATGGCAGGGCCATATATTTT,CASSVEDGRAIYF
TRBV7-9,NA,TRBD2,TRBJ2-7,TGTGCCAGCAGCTTAGCCGCGGGAGGGCTATACGAGCAGTACTTC,CASSLAAGGLYEQYF
TRBV5-1,few,TRBD1,TRBJ1-1,TGCGCCAGCAGCCTTGAACTCAGGGGGCACACTGAAGCTTTCTTT,CASSLELRGHTEAFF
TRBV11-2,once,NA,TRBJ1-6,TGTGCCAGCAGCTTAGGTGACAGACGTAATTCACCCCTCCACTTT,CASSLGDRRNSPLHF
TRBV4-1,NA,TRBD2,TRBJ2-1,TGCGCCAGCAGCCTATCTCTAGCGGGAGGAGTTGAGCAGTTCTTC,CASSLSLAGGVEQFF
TRBV27,NA,NA,TRBJ2-5,TGTGCCAGCAGTTTACGGGGCCAAGAGACCCAGTACTTC,CASSLRGQETQYF
TRBV7-2,NA,NA,TRBJ1-5,TGTGCCAGCAGTTTACAGGGAAATAGCAATCAGCCCCAGCATTTT,CASSLQGNSNQPQHF
TRBV4-1,NA,TRBD1,TRBJ2-1,TGCGCCAGCAGCCGGACAGGGCACCGCTCCTACAATGAGCAGTTCTTC,CASSRTGHRSYNEQFF
TRBV18,NA,TRBD1,TRBJ2-7,TGTGCCAGCTCACCGGGACAGACCCACTACGAGCAGTACTTC,CASSPGQTHYEQYF